What follows is one T cell receptor beta chain and its context. Its antigen is not known. Germline V gives CDR1 SGHAT, CDR2 FQDESV (reference sequence). The ends lost 5 bases at V and 4 bases at J; junction bases unmatched: 10. There are 16 residues in the CDR3. The sample belongs to a study of cytomegalovirus exposure and HLA in healthy donors. Overall study findings and caveats: Cytomegalovirus-associated status was assigned to some 160 TCR beta chains. Confirmation was obtained in vitro that three CMV-associated chains are specific for CMV antigens.

Profiling relied on immunoSEQ multiplex PCR, and the TCRdb table lists in-frame clones only, not all of them. The sample shows roughly 350,000 clones, about nine tenths of them seen only once. Sequenced input: PBMCs. This sequence joins TRBV11-1 and TRBJ2-3, with 9 positions matching TRBD1. The receptor was isolated from a woman aged 18-30 years in good health and CMV-seronegative. The CDR3 DNA follows: TGTGCCAGCAGCAAGAGAGGGACAGGGAGCGCAGATACGCAGTATTTT. Encoded protein: CASSKRGTGSADTQYF.